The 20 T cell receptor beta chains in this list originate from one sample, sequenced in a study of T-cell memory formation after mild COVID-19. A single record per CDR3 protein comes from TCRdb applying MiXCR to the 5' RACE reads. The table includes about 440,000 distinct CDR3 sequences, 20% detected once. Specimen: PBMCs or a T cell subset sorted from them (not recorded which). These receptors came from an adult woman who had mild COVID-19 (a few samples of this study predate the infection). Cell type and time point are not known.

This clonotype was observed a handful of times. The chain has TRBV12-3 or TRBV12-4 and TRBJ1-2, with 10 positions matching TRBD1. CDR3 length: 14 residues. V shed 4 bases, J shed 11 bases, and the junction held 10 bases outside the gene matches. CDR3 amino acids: CASSSKGTGERYTF. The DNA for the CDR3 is TGTGCCAGCAGTTCCAAAGGGACAGGGGAGAGGTACACCTTC.

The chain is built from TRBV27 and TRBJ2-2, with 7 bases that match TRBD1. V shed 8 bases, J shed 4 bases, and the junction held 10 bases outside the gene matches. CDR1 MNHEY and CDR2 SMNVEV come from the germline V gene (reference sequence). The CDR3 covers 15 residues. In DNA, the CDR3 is TGTGCCAGCGGACGCATCGCAGGGGGCACCGGGGAGCTGTTTTTT. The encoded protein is CASGRIAGGTGELFF.

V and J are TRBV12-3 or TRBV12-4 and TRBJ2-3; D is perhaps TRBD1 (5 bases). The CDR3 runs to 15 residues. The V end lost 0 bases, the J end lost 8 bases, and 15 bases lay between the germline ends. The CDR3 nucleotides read TGTGCCAGCAGTTTAGCAGGGCAGGGTTCTGCTACGCAGTATTTT. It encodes CASSLAGQGSATQYF.

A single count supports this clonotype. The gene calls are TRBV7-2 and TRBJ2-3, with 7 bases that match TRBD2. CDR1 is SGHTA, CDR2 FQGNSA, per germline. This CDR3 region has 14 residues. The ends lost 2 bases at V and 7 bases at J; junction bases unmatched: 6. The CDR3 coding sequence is TGTGCCAGCAGCTTATGGGAGGGAAAGAATACGCAGTATTTT. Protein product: CASSLWEGKNTQYF.

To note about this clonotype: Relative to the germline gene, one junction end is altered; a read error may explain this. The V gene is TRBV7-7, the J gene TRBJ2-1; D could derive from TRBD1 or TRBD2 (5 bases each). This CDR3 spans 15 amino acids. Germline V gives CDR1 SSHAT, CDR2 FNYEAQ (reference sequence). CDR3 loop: CASSLLGQGPNEQFF. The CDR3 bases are TGTGCTAGCAGCTTACTAGGCCAGGGACCCAATGAGCAGTTCTTC.

CDR3 coding DNA: TGTGCCAGCAGCAGAAGACTGAACACTGAAGCTTTCTTT. Translated, it gives CASSRRLNTEAFF. The chain links TRBV6-1 to TRBJ1-1; D is uncertain. V was cut by 6 bases and J by 0 bases, with 8 bases left in between. The length of the CDR3 is 13 residues. From germline, CDR1 is MNHNS and CDR2 SASEGT.

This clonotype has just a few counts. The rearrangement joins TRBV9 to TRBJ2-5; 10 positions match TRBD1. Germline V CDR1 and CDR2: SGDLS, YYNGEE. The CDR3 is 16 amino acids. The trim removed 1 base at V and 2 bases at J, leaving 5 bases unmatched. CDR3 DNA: TGTGCCAGCAGCGTAAGGACAGGGGGGTTTCAAGAGACCCAGTACTTC. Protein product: CASSVRTGGFQETQYF.

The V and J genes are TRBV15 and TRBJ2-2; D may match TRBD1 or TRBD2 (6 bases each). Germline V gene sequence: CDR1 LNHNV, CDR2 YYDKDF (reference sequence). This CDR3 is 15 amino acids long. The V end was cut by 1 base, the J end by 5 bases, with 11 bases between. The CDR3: CATSRVQGGTGELFF. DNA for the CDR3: TGTGCCACCAGCAGAGTGCAAGGGGGGACCGGGGAGCTGTTTTTT.

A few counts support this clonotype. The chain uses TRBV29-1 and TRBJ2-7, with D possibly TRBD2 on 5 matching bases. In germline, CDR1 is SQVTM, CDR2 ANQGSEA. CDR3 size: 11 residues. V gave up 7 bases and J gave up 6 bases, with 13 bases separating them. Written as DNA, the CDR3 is TGCAGCGCTCGTGAGGGTTCCGAGCAGTACTTC. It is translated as CSAREGSEQYF.

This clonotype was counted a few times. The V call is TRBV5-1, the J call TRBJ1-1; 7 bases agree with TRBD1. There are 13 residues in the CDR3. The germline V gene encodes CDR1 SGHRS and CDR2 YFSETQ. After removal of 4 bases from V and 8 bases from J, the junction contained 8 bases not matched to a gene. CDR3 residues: CASSTSSDREAFF. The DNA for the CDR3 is TGCGCCAGCAGCACCTCATCGGACAGGGAAGCTTTCTTT.

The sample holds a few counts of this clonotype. The CDR3 loop is CSATDITGEGFQPQHF. The CDR3 bases are TGCAGTGCTACCGATATCACAGGGGAAGGGTTCCAGCCCCAGCATTTT. The chain links TRBV20-1 to TRBJ1-5; 7 nucleotides match TRBD1. The CDR3 spans 16 residues. Trimming at V came to 4 bases and at J to 7 bases, leaving 16 bases not matched to a gene. Germline V gene sequence: CDR1 DFQATT, CDR2 SNEGSKA (reference sequence).

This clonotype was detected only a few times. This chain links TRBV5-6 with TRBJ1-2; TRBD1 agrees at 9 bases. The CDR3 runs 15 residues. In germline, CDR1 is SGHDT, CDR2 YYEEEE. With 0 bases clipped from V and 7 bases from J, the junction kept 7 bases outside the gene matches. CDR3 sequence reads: CASSLGTGVSRGYTF. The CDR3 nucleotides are TGTGCCAGCAGCTTGGGGACAGGGGTCTCGCGTGGCTACACCTTC. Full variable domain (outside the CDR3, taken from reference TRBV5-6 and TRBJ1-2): DAGVTQSPTHLIKTRGQQVTLRCSPKSGHDTVSWYQQALGQGPQFIFQYYEEEERQRGNFPDRFSGHQFPNYSSELNVNALLLGDSALYLCASSLGTGVSRGYTFGSGTRLTVV.

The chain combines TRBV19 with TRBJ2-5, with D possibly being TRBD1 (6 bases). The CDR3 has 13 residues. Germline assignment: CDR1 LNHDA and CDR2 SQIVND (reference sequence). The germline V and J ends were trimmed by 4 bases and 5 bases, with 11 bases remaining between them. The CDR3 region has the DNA TGTGCCAGTAGTACACAGGGCTCTGAGACCCAGTACTTC. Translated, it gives CASSTQGSETQYF.

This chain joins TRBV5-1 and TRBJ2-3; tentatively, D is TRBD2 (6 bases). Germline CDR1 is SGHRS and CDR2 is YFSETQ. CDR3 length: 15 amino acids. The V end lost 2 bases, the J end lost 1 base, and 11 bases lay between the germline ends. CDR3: CASSFPGGGTDTQYF. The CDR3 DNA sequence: TGCGCCAGCAGCTTTCCCGGGGGTGGCACAGATACGCAGTATTTT.

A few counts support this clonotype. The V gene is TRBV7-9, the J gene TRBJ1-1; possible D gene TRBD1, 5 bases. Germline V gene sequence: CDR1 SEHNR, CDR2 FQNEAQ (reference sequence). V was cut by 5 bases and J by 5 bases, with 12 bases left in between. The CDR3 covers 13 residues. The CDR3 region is CASSIIWGTEAFF. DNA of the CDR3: TGTGCCAGCAGCATTATCTGGGGGACTGAAGCTTTCTTT.

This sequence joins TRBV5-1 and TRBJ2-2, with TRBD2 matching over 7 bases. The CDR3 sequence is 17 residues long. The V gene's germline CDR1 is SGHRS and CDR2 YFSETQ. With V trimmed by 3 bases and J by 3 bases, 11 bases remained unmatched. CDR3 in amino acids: CASSYLAGVGDTGELFF. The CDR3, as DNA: TGCGCCAGCAGCTACCTTGCGGGGGTTGGTGACACCGGGGAGCTGTTTTTT.

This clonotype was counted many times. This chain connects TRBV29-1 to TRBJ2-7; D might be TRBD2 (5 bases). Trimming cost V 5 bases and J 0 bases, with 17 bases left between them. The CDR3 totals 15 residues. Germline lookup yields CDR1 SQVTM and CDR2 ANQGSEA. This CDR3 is CSVRPRRSSSYEQYF. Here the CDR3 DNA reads TGCAGCGTTCGCCCCCGGAGGTCATCCTCCTACGAGCAGTACTTC.

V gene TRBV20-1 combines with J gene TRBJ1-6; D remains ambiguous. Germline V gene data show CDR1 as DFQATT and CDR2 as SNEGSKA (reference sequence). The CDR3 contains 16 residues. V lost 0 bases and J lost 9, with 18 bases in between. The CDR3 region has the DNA TGCAGTGCTAGAGATCGGCGACCGGCGGGGATTTCACCCCTCCACTTT. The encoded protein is CSARDRRPAGISPLHF.

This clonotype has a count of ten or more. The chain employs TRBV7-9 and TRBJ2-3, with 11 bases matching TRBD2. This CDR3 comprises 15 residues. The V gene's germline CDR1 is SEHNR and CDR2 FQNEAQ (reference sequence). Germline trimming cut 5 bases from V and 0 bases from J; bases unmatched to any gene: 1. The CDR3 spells CASSTSGGSTDTQYF. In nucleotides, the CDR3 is TGTGCCAGCAGCACTAGCGGGGGAAGCACAGATACGCAGTATTTT.

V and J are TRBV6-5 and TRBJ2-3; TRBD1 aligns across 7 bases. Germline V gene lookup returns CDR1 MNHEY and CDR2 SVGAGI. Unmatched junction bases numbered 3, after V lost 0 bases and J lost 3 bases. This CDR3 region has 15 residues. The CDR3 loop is CASSYSDRETDTQYF. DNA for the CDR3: TGTGCCAGCAGTTACTCCGACAGGGAGACAGATACGCAGTATTTT.